This T cell receptor beta chain is from a study of T cell responses to AZD1222 COVID-19 vaccine. Study-wide points: Close to half of all spike-specific TCRs reportedly target regions of the variants that are unmutated.

The method was immunoSEQ multiplex PCR; TCRdb's version includes in-frame clones alone and lacks a portion of them. The profile shows 150,000 or so clones, just over 90% of them singletons. In the case of this clone: Its matching antigen is unknown.

Germline V gene sequence: CDR1 LGHNA, CDR2 YNFKEQ. V lost 0 bases to trimming and J lost 3 bases, with 13 bases between them. The CDR3 runs 16 residues. The receptor comes from an adult in good health. The sequences come from peripheral blood, collected on day 0 of MenACWY control vaccination. The chain recombines TRBV4-2 with TRBJ2-3; TRBD2 might be the D (6 bases). This CDR3 reads CASSQDGGPETDTQYF. In DNA form, the CDR3 reads TGTGCCAGCAGCCAAGACGGAGGGCCTGAGACAGATACGCAGTATTTT.